A single sample gave rise to the 13 T cell receptor beta chains below, sequenced in a study of CD8 T cells in ankylosing spondylitis. TCRdb ran MiXCR on the 5' RACE reads and lists one entry per CDR3 protein. The sample lists approximately 300,000 distinct CDR3 sequences, around 8% occurring once. Study-wide findings and caveats: Within ankylosing spondylitis blood, a TCR beta motif made up of several highly homologous variants appeared to be characteristic.

These receptors' targets are unknown. The sample comprised blood, either unsorted or a sorted T cell fraction (not recorded which). The receptors here all came from a male donor with ankylosing spondylitis.

This clonotype showed up many times. V and J are TRBV20-1 and TRBJ2-3, with TRBD1 as a possible D gene (6 bases). V was clipped by 6 bases and J by 3 bases, with 16 bases between them. The CDR3 consists of 14 residues. Germline CDR1 is DFQATT and CDR2 is SNEGSKA (reference sequence). The CDR3 reads CSAGQGRGTDTQYF. DNA for the CDR3: TGCAGTGCCGGGCAGGGGCGCGGGACAGATACGCAGTATTTT.

This clonotype was detected a few times. The chain is built from TRBV12-3 or TRBV12-4 and TRBJ2-3; 7 bases map to TRBD1. V lost 1 base to trimming and J lost 3 bases; unmatched junction nucleotides: 10. The CDR3 runs 17 residues. In DNA, the CDR3 is TGTGCCAGCAGTTTAGGGGCGACAGGGCTCTGGACAGATACGCAGTATTTT. It is translated as CASSLGATGLWTDTQYF.

This clonotype came up many times. The V gene is TRBV7-9, the J gene TRBJ1-4; 7 nucleotides agree with TRBD1. The junction had 10 bases not matched to a gene; V was cut back by 5 bases and J by 10 bases. The CDR3 has 14 amino acids. Germline loops: CDR1 SEHNR, CDR2 FQNEAQ (reference sequence). CDR3 sequence reads: CASSPDRAARKLFF. The CDR3 DNA sequence: TGTGCCAGCAGCCCCGACAGGGCGGCTCGAAAACTGTTTTTT. Looking up the rest from reference TRBV7-9 and TRBJ1-4 gives the full variable domain: DTGVSQNPRHKITKRGQNVTFRCDPISEHNRLYWYRQTLGQGPEFLTYFQNEAQLEKSRLLSDRFSAERPKGSFSTLEIQRTEQGDSAMYLCASSPDRAARKLFFGSGTQLSVL.

At least ten counts were recorded for this clonotype. This chain uses TRBV12-3 or TRBV12-4 with TRBJ1-6; D unresolved. This CDR3 comprises 14 residues. Trimming removed 2 bases at V and 0 bases at J, with 2 bases between. CDR3 residues: CASSLSSYNSPLHF. The DNA of the CDR3 is TGTGCCAGCAGTTTATCCTCCTATAATTCACCCCTCCACTTT.

The table lists this clonotype with many counts. The chain links TRBV14 to TRBJ2-7; no clear D. V was pared by 0 bases and J by 4 bases, with 4 bases between. Germline CDR1 is SGHDN and CDR2 is FVKESK. The CDR3 totals 12 residues. CDR3 protein: CASSQEGYEQYF. CDR3 DNA: TGTGCCAGCAGCCAAGAGGGGTACGAGCAGTACTTC.

The chain recombines TRBV5-1 with TRBJ2-6; D might be TRBD1 (5 bases). Germline CDR1 SGHRS, CDR2 YFSETQ. Trimming removed 3 bases from V and 2 bases from J, with 9 bases in between. The CDR3 has 15 amino acids. For the CDR3, the DNA is TGCGCCAGCAGCTCCTCAGGGACTGGGGCCAACGTCCTGACTTTC. Translating gives CASSSSGTGANVLTF.

This clonotype was recorded once. This chain uses TRBV12-3 or TRBV12-4 with TRBJ2-3, with a possible D match to TRBD1 (5 bases). The CDR3 totals 15 residues. With 7 bases removed from V and 4 bases from J, the gap between germline ends came to 18 bases. CDR3 amino acids: CASKIYLWGPDTQYF. In nucleotides, the CDR3 is TGTGCCAGCAAAATTTACTTGTGGGGCCCAGATACGCAGTATTTT.

This clonotype has a count of ten or more. The genes are TRBV7-9 and TRBJ2-3; 7 bases line up with TRBD1. V lost 3 bases, J lost 4 bases, and 1 base stayed unmatched. There are 13 residues in the CDR3. Germline V gives CDR1 SEHNR, CDR2 FQNEAQ (reference sequence). CDR3: CASSFQGADTQYF. The CDR3 coding sequence is TGTGCCAGCAGCTTCCAGGGGGCAGATACGCAGTATTTT.

This clonotype has only a few counts. The chain employs TRBV6-1 and TRBJ1-5; no clear D gene. The CDR3 runs to 15 residues. The germline gives CDR1 MNHNS, CDR2 SASEGT. V was pared by 6 bases and J by 0 bases, with 12 bases between. The DNA for the CDR3 is TGTGCCAGCAGCCCCGAGGGAGCTAGCAATCAGCCCCAGCATTTT. Translation: CASSPEGASNQPQHF.

V and J are TRBV5-1 and TRBJ2-5; D is unclear. V lost 1 base, J lost 2 bases, and 6 bases lay in between. Germline CDR1 and CDR2: SGHRS and YFSETQ. The CDR3 runs 13 residues. This chain's CDR3 is CASSLNRQETQYF. The DNA of the CDR3 is TGCGCCAGCAGCTTGAACAGACAAGAGACCCAGTACTTC.

In its sample, this clonotype was seen many times. The chain carries TRBV29-1 and TRBJ1-1; weak D call: TRBD1 (5 bases). Germline CDR1 is SQVTM and CDR2 is ANQGSEA. The CDR3 extends over 11 amino acids. Deletions cut 4 bases from V and 6 bases from J, with 9 bases between. The CDR3, as DNA: TGCAGCGTTGCGGGGGGGGCTGAAGCTTTCTTT. This gives the protein CSVAGGAEAFF.

Ten or more counts support this clonotype. The chain uses TRBV6-2 or TRBV6-3 and TRBJ2-2, with D uncertain. The CDR3 is 15 residues long. Deletions cut 6 bases from V and 7 bases from J, with 18 bases between. Per germline, CDR1 MNHEY and CDR2 SVGEGT. CDR3 DNA: TGTGCCAGCAGCCGCCAAGACCCTTCCGTCGGGGAGCTGTTTTTT. This gives the protein CASSRQDPSVGELFF.

This clonotype was picked up many times. This chain links TRBV12-3 or TRBV12-4 with TRBJ2-7; the D is unclear. This CDR3 contains 15 residues. V was pared by 1 base and J by 2 bases, with 12 bases between. The CDR3 bases are TGTGCCAGCAGTTTAGGGGCCCTTCCTACCTACGAGCAGTACTTC. Protein sequence: CASSLGALPTYEQYF.